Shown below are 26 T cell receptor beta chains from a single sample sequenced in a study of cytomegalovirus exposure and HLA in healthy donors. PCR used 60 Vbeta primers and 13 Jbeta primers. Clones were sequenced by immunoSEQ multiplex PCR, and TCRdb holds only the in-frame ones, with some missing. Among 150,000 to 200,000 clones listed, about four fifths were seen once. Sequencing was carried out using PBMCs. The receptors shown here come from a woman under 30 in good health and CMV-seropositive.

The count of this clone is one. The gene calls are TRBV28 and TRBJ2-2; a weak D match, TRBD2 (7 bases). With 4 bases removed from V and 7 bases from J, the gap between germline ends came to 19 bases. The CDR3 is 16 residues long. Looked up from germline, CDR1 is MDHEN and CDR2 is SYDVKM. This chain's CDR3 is CASSSPGGPSYGELFF. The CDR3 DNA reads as TGTGCCAGCAGTTCCCCCGGGGGGCCAAGTTACGGGGAGCTGTTTTTT.

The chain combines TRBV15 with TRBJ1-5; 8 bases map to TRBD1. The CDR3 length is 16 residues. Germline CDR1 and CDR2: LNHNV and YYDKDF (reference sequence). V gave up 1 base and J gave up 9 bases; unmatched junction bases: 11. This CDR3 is CATSRVAGTGGRPQHF. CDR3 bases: TGTGCCACCAGCAGAGTCGCCGGGACAGGAGGCAGGCCCCAGCATTTT.

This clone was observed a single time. In nucleotides, the CDR3 is TGTGCCAGCATCCGGGACAGACCTACCGCGGAGGATGGGGAGCTGTTTTTT. This codes for CASIRDRPTAEDGELFF. This chain uses TRBV6-4 with TRBJ2-2; 7 bases are shared with TRBD1. V shed 7 bases, J shed 8 bases, and the junction held 19 bases outside the gene matches. The CDR3 totals 17 residues. Germline lookup yields CDR1 MRHNA and CDR2 SNTAGT.

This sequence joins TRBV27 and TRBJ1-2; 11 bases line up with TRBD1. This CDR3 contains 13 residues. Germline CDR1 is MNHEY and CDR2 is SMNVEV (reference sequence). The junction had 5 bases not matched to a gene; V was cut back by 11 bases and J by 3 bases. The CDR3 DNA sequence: TGTGCCGGGACAGGGGGTAATGACTATGGCTACACCTTC. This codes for CAGTGGNDYGYTF.

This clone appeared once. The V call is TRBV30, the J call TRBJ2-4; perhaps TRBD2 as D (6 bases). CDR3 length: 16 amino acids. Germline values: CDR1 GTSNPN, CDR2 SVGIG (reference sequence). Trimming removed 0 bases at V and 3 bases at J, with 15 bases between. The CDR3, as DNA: TGTGCCTGGAGTGTAGTCGGGGGAGCGATCAAAAACATTCAGTACTTC. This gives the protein CAWSVVGGAIKNIQYF.

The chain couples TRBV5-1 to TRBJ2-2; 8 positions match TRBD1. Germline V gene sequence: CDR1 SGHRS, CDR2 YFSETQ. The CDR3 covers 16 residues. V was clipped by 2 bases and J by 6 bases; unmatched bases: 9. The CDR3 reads CASSLRQGALAGELFF. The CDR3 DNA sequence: TGCGCCAGCAGCTTACGCCAGGGGGCCCTTGCCGGGGAGCTGTTTTTT.

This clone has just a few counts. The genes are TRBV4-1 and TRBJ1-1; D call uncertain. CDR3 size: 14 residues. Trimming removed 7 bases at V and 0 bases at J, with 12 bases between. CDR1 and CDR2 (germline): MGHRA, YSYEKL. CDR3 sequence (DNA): TGCGCCAGCAAGATAGAGATAATGAACACTGAAGCTTTCTTT. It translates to CASKIEIMNTEAFF.

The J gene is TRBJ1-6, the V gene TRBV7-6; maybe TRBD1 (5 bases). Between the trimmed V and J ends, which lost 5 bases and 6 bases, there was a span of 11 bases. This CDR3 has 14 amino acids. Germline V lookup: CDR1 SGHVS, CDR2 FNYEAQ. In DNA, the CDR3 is TGTGCCAGCAGCGGAGACAGCCCTAATTCACCCCTCCACTTT. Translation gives CASSGDSPNSPLHF.

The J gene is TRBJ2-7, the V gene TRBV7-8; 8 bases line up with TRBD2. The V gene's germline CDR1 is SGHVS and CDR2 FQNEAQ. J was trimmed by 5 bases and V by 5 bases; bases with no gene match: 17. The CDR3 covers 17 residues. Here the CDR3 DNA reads TGTGCCAGCAGCGGAACGGGTTCTCCGGGGGGGAGGAACGAGCAGTACTTC. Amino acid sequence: CASSGTGSPGGRNEQYF.

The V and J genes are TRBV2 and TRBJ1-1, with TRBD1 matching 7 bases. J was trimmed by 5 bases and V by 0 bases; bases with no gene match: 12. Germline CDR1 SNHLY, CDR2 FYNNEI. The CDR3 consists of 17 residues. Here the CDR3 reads CASSEALAGGWRTEAFF. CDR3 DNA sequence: TGTGCCAGCAGTGAAGCCTTGGCAGGGGGTTGGAGAACTGAAGCTTTCTTT.

The CDR3 here is CSVVTGRSYEQYF. The CDR3 nucleotides are TGCAGCGTTGTGACAGGCCGATCCTACGAGCAGTACTTC. The chain couples TRBV29-1 to TRBJ2-7; possible D gene TRBD1, 6 bases. The germline V gene encodes CDR1 SQVTM and CDR2 ANQGSEA. CDR3 length: 13 amino acids. Trimming took off 4 bases at V and 1 base at J, with 11 bases between the two ends.

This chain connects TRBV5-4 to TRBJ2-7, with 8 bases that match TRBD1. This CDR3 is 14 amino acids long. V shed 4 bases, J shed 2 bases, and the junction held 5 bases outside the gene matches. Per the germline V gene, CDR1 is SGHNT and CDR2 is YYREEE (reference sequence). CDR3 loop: CASSSDRGAYEQYF. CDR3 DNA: TGTGCCAGCAGCAGCGACAGGGGAGCCTACGAGCAGTACTTC.

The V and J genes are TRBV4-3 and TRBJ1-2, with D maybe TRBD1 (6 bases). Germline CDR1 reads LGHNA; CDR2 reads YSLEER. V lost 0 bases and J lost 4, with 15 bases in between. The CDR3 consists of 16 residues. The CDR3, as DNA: TGCGCCAGCAGCCAAGATCGACCAGGGGTAGGCTATGGCTACACCTTC. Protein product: CASSQDRPGVGYGYTF.

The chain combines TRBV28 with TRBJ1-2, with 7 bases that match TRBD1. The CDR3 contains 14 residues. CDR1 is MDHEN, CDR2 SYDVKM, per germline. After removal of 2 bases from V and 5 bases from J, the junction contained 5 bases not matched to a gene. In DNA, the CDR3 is TGTGCCAGCAGTTTACAGGGGGTTCATTATGGCTACACCTTC. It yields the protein CASSLQGVHYGYTF.

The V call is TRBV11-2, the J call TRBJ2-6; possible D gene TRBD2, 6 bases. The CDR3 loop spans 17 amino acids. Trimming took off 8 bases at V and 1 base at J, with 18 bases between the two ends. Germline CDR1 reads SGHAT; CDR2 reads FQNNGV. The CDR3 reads CASPWGVRWSGANVLTF. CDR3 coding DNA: TGTGCCAGCCCCTGGGGGGTAAGGTGGTCTGGGGCCAACGTCCTGACTTTC.

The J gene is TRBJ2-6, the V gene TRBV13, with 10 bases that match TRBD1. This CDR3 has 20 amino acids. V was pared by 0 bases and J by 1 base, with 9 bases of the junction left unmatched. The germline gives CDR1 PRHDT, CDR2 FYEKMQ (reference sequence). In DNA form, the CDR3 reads TGTGCCAGCAGCTTAGGGCTCGAAGGGACAGGGGCGTCTGGGGCCAACGTCCTGACTTTC. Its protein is CASSLGLEGTGASGANVLTF.

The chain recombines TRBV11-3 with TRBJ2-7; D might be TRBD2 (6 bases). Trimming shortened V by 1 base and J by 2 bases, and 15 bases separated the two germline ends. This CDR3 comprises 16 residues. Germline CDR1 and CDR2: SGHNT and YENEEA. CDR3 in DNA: TGTGCCAGCAGCTTAGGTGGGGGGTCCACCACCTACGAGCAGTACTTC. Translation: CASSLGGGSTTYEQYF.

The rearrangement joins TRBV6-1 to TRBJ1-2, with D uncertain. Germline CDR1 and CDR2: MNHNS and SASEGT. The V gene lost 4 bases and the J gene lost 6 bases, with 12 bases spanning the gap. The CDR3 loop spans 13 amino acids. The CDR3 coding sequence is TGTGCCAGCAGTGGGTCGAGTGGTAATGGCTACACCTTC. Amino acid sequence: CASSGSSGNGYTF.

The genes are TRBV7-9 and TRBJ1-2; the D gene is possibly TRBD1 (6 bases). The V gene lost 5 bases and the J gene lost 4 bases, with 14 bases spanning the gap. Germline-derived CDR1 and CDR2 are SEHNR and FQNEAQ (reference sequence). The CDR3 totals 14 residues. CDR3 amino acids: CASSVLGGAYGYTF. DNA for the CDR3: TGTGCCAGCAGCGTCCTGGGGGGGGCCTATGGCTACACCTTC. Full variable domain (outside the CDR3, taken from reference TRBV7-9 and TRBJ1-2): DTGVSQNPRHKITKRGQNVTFRCDPISEHNRLYWYRQTLGQGPEFLTYFQNEAQLEKSRLLSDRFSAERPKGSFSTLEIQRTEQGDSAMYLCASSVLGGAYGYTFGSGTRLTVV.

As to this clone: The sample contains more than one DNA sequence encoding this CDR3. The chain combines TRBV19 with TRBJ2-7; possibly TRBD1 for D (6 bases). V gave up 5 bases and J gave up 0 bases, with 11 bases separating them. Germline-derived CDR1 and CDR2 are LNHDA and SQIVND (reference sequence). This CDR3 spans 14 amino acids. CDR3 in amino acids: CASSSQGGSYEQYF. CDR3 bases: TGTGCCAGTAGTTCACAGGGCGGCTCCTACGAGCAGTACTTC.

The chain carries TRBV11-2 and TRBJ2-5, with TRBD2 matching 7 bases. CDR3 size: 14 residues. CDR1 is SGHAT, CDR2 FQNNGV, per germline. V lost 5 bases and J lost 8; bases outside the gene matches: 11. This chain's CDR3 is CASSHLREEETQYF. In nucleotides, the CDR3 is TGTGCCAGCAGCCATCTCCGGGAGGAGGAAACCCAGTACTTC.

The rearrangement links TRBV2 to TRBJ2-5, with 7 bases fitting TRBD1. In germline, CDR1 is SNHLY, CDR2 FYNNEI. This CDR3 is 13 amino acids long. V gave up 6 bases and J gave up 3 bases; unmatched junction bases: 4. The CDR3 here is CASRTGTEETQYF. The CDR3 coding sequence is TGTGCCAGCAGGACCGGGACAGAAGAGACCCAGTACTTC. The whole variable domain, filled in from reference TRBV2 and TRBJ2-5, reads EPEVTQTPSHQVTQMGQEVILRCVPISNHLYFYWYRQILGQKVEFLVSFYNNEISEKSEIFDDQFSVERPDGSNFTLKIRSTKLEDSAMYFCASRTGTEETQYFGPGTRLLVL.

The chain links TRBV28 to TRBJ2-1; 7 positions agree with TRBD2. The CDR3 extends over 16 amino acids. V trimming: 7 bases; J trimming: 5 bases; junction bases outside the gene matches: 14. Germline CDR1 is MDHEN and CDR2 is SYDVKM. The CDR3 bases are TGTGCCAGCAACTACGAGGGAATTGGACTAGACAATGAGCAGTTCTTC. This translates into CASNYEGIGLDNEQFF.

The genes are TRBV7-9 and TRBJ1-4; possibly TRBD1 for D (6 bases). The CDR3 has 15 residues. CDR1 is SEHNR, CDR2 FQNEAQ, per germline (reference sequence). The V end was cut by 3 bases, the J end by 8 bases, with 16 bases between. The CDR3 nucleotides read TGTGCCAGCAGCTTCGTCGGGGGGGGCGAAGAAAAACTGTTTTTT. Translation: CASSFVGGGEEKLFF.

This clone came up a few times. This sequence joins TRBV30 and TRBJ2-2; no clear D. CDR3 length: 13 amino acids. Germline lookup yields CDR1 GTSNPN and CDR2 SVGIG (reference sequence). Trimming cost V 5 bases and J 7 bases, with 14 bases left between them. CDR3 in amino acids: CAWSSRSIGELFF. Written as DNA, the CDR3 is TGTGCCTGGTCTTCCCGGTCCATCGGGGAGCTGTTTTTT.

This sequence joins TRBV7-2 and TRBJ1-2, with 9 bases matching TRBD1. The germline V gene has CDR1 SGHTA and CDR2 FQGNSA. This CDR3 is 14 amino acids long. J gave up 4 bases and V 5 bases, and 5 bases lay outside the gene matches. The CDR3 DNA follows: TGTGCCAGCAGCCCCCGGGACAGGGTCTATGGCTACACCTTC. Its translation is CASSPRDRVYGYTF.